This T cell receptor (beta chain) comes out of a study of beta chain features in type 1 diabetes listed by TCRdb under 2018. Regarding the research as a whole: No differences in mean age, gender distribution, total cell number or subset yield were found between patients and healthy donors. Regulatory and stem cell-like memory subsets were isolated from only 8 patients and about 8 healthy donors, whereas naive and central memory subsets came from all 30 or so donors. A total of some 110 million sorted cells were examined across all samples, and a strong correlation was observed between cell number per subset and RNA yield. In the study, TCRB repertoires of sorted circulating CD4+ T cell subsets from recently diagnosed type 1 diabetes patients were compared with those of matched healthy donors.

Measured from the cysteine to the phenylalanine, the CDR3 is 15 residues long. Only CDR3 DNA remains: 45 bases, in frame from the first base. Here V drops 2 bases and J drops 2 bases, and the junction holds 4 bases not matched to any gene. CDR1 and CDR2, per the germline V gene, are MDHEN and SYDVKM. A single peripheral blood draw of about 116 mL on average was collected from each donor into heparinised tubes. A BD FACSAria II and a panel including CD45RO, CCR7, CD25, CD127, CD95 and CD27 were used to sort naive, central memory, regulatory and stem cell-like memory CD4+ T cells. A purity above 98% was achieved for all sorted populations. Right away, PBMCs were isolated by Lymphoprep density gradient centrifugation and were stained directly, with no culture step. Samples were stained and sorted in pairs, with one healthy donor and one patient per experiment, so that batch effects were minimized. This clone showed up just a few times. Its cognate antigen has yet to be identified. No qualities accompany the bases; no much larger clone lies one base away.

The entire isolated RNA was reverse transcribed using the High Capacity cDNA Reverse Transcription Kit, and thus expressed TCRB transcripts were sequenced. Survey-depth immunoSEQ sequencing was performed on stem cell-like memory T cell samples, with an average of roughly 930,000 total reads per sample. After sorted cells were lysed in RLT buffer, RNA was extracted with DNase-treated RNeasy Micro or Mini kits, with the choice depending on cell number. To prevent cross-contamination, every cell subset was processed on its own, while patient and healthy donor samples were processed together. TCRB sequences were amplified from cDNA with the immunoSEQ multiplex PCR, producing 87-bp fragments spanning the CDR3 region. Amplicons were sequenced on the Illumina HiSeq platform. Per the original workflow: Synthetic template baselines were used to correct PCR bias computationally, reads within Hamming distance 2 were collapsed together, and singletons that could not be merged were discarded. By aligning reads against IMGT, V, D and J genes, CDR3 length, and insertions or deletions at six rearrangement sites were assigned. Within each subset, clonotype counts were normalized to sorted cell number, and only after that were true diversity and Gini coefficients computed with the tcR R package. The overlap coefficient, calculated on TCRB nucleotide sequences, was used to measure repertoire sharing. Here the immuneACCESS table is served through TCRdb, limited to in-frame sequences with V and J called. Missing clones are a known gap in these copies; in checked studies unresolved V genes cover under half, and the rest lacks a known reason. For V, J and clone size, that table is used; D and trimming come from the DNA. Counted in this sample were around 15,000 clones; about 55% of them appeared once. Roughly 0.45% of the sample goes to the ten largest clones.

Here is what the overall study found, with its caveats: Sequencing cDNA rather than genomic DNA could over-represent highly expressing activated cells, although activation and CD3 levels did not differ between groups. Because the HLA sub-analyses included only small numbers of individuals, any influence of HLA type on TCRB rearrangement was left unresolved. A moderate but significant shortening of TCRB CDR3 length was observed in type 1 diabetes patients in all four CD4+ subsets. Naive, central memory and regulatory TCRB repertoires appeared to be more similar among patients than among healthy donors. Shorter templates might be favored by PCR, yet because patient and control samples were amplified and corrected together, any such skew would affect both groups equally. Patients with type 1 diabetes made fewer insertions and deleted more nucleotides at VDJ recombination sites, implying thymic rearrangement abnormalities.

The sequence joins TRBV28 to TRBJ2-7; the central 9 bases match TRBD1. Material: stem cell memory CD4+ T cells from blood. The cell subset or site label on this specimen signifies: stem cell-like memory CD4+ T cells. The receptor was isolated from a young woman in good health. Here the CDR3 is given as CASSLGGQGTYEQYF. The sequenced DNA: TGTGCCAGCAGTTTAGGTGGACAGGGGACCTACGAGCAGTACTTC.